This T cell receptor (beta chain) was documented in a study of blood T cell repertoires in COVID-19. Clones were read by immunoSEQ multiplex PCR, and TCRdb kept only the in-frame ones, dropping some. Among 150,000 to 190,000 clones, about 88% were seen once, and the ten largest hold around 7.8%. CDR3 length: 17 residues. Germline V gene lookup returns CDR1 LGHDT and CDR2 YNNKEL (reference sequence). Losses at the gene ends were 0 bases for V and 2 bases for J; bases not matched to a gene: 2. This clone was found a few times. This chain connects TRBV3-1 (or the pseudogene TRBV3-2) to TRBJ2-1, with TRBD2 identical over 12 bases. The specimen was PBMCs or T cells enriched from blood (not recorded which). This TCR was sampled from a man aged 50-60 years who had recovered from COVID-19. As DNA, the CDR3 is TGTGCCAGCAGCCAAGATGGACTAGCGGGGACCTACAATGAGCAGTTCTTC. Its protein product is CASSQDGLAGTYNEQFF.